The 14 T cell receptor beta chains reported below all come from one sample, sequenced in a study of cytomegalovirus exposure and HLA in healthy donors. Measured with immunoSEQ multiplex PCR; TCRdb has only the in-frame clones, and not every one. The sample consists of some 68,000 clones, approximately 96% of them appearing once. Sequencing used PBMCs. The source of these receptors is a man younger than 30 in good health and CMV-seronegative.

The table lists this clone with a count of one. The chain is built from TRBV28 and TRBJ2-7, with D tentatively TRBD1 (6 bases). The CDR3 is 13 amino acids. Germline CDR1 MDHEN, CDR2 SYDVKM. V lost 2 bases to trimming and J lost 2 bases, with 7 bases between them. The CDR3 DNA follows: TGTGCCAGCAGTTTAACAGGGACCTACGAGCAGTACTTC. This sequence encodes CASSLTGTYEQYF.

The chain couples TRBV7-9 to TRBJ1-5; D is undetermined. There are 15 residues in the CDR3. V was clipped by 5 bases and J by 0 bases, with 11 bases between them. Germline V gene sequence: CDR1 SEHNR, CDR2 FQNEAQ (reference sequence). The CDR3 nucleotides read TGTGCCAGCAGCACCTCGGGGTATAGCAATCAGCCCCAGCATTTT. Translation: CASSTSGYSNQPQHF.

The gene calls are TRBV6-6 and TRBJ2-7; 8 bases agree with TRBD1. In germline, CDR1 is MNHNY, CDR2 SVGAGI (reference sequence). CDR3 length equals 16 residues. Trimming cost V 2 bases and J 3 bases; bases outside gene matches: 9. The CDR3 region is CASSYVAGGTGYEQYF. The DNA of the CDR3 is TGTGCCAGCAGTTACGTGGCAGGGGGCACAGGCTACGAGCAGTACTTC.

V usage is TRBV10-2 and J usage is TRBJ1-1; D uncertain. Germline V gene data show CDR1 as WSHSY and CDR2 as SAAADI. CDR3 length equals 14 residues. Trimming removed 3 bases at V and 6 bases at J, with 14 bases between. CDR3 nucleotides: TGCGCCAGCAGTGAAGCCGGGAGAATAGCTGAAGCTTTCTTT. Amino acid sequence: CASSEAGRIAEAFF.

This clone has a single count. The V call is TRBV4-1, the J call TRBJ2-1, with TRBD1 matching 11 bases. The CDR3 totals 20 residues. The germline V gene encodes CDR1 MGHRA and CDR2 YSYEKL. J was trimmed by 6 bases and V by 4 bases; bases with no gene match: 20. The CDR3, as DNA: TGCGCCAGCAGCCCCGACTATCAGATTGGACAGGGGGCTGATGGCAATGAGCAGTTCTTC. Encoded protein: CASSPDYQIGQGADGNEQFF.

The chain couples TRBV29-1 to TRBJ2-5; D is unresolved. The germline V gene encodes CDR1 SQVTM and CDR2 ANQGSEA. The CDR3 length is 12 residues. The V end was cut by 2 bases, the J end by 4 bases, with 8 bases between. The CDR3 DNA follows: TGCAGCGTTGAATCCCGAGGAGAGACCCAGTACTTC. This encodes CSVESRGETQYF.

The rearrangement links TRBV11-3 to TRBJ2-7; 14 bases are shared with TRBD2. This CDR3 is built from 17 residues. Germline V gene lookup returns CDR1 SGHNT and CDR2 YENEEA. Unmatched junction bases numbered 13, after V lost 6 bases and J lost 6 bases. DNA for the CDR3: TGTGCCAGCAGTTACCCCTGGGGACTAGCGGGAGAGAGCGAGCAGTACTTC. Amino acid sequence: CASSYPWGLAGESEQYF.

The chain recombines TRBV5-4 with TRBJ2-5; 12 positions match TRBD2. J gave up 5 bases and V 3 bases, and 8 bases lay outside the gene matches. The CDR3 is 16 residues long. Germline V gene lookup returns CDR1 SGHNT and CDR2 YYREEE (reference sequence). CDR3 sequence: CASSSSSGRALETQYF. CDR3 coding DNA: TGTGCCAGCAGCTCCTCTAGCGGGAGGGCCCTTGAGACCCAGTACTTC.

The chain has TRBV28 and TRBJ1-5, with D unclear. The CDR3 is made up of 13 amino acids. Per germline, CDR1 MDHEN and CDR2 SYDVKM. Trimming took off 5 bases at V and 5 bases at J, with 10 bases between the two ends. CDR3 coding DNA: TGTGCCAGCAGTCTTTTTCTTCATCAGCCCCAGCATTTT. It encodes CASSLFLHQPQHF.

J is TRBJ2-1 and V is TRBV6-6; 11 bases align to TRBD2. After removal of 4 bases from V and 7 bases from J, the junction contained 3 bases not matched to a gene. The germline V gene encodes CDR1 MNHNY and CDR2 SVGAGI (reference sequence). There are 14 residues in the CDR3. CDR3 region: CASSSLAGVNEQFF. The CDR3 coding sequence is TGTGCCAGCAGTTCACTAGCGGGAGTTAATGAGCAGTTCTTC.

The rearrangement joins TRBV6-1 to TRBJ1-5; no definite D call. With 6 bases removed from V and 3 bases from J, the gap between germline ends came to 6 bases. The CDR3 runs 12 residues. CDR1 and CDR2 from the germline V gene are MNHNS and SASEGT. The CDR3 nucleotides read TGTGCCAGCAGAAAGCCCAATCAGCCCCAGCATTTT. Translated, it gives CASRKPNQPQHF.

This chain connects TRBV10-3 to TRBJ1-1, with D tentatively TRBD1 (5 bases). V was shortened by 0 bases and J by 5 bases, with 10 bases between the two germline ends. The CDR3 sequence is 14 residues long. The germline V gene has CDR1 ENHRY and CDR2 SYGVKD. CDR3 loop: CAISESGAVTEAFF. The DNA of the CDR3 is TGTGCCATCAGTGAGTCAGGGGCGGTTACTGAAGCTTTCTTT.

Comment on this clone: The same CDR3 can be traced to other DNA sequences in this sample. The genes are TRBV18 and TRBJ2-7; D ambiguous. The germline gives CDR1 KGHSH, CDR2 LQKENI. Trimming removed 3 bases from V and 0 bases from J, with 3 bases in between. The CDR3 consists of 12 residues. CDR3 loop: CASSPSSYEQYF. The DNA for the CDR3 is TGTGCCAGCTCACCCTCCTCCTACGAGCAGTACTTC.

This chain uses TRBV11-3 with TRBJ2-1, with D unclear. Germline V gives CDR1 SGHNT, CDR2 YENEEA. Between the trimmed V and J ends, which lost 5 bases and 3 bases, there was a span of 8 bases. The CDR3 totals 13 residues. CDR3 in amino acids: CASSKDIYNEQFF. The CDR3 DNA reads TGTGCCAGCAGCAAAGACATCTACAATGAGCAGTTCTTC.